The present TCR beta chain was sequenced within a study of CD8 T cells in Susac syndrome. Study in general: Active disease was present in about 6 of the sequenced Susac syndrome patients, whereas fewer than 10 of them were in remission. Patients with Susac syndrome had blood drawn and were at that point therapy-naive, on corticosteroids, or on intravenous immunoglobulin alone.

When the RNA was reverse transcribed, random hexamers were used with an input of roughly 0.5 to 1 ug. TCRdb re-called the immunoSEQ multiplex PCR reads with MiXCR, one entry per CDR3 protein. Of about 94,000 distinct CDR3 sequences listed, over 90% were seen once; the top ten hold less than 0.4%. Input material: CD4+ T cells from PBMCs. The source is a human donor with Susac syndrome.

The CDR3 region is CASSFVNGNEQFF. The CDR3 region has the DNA TGTGCCAGCAGTTTTGTAAACGGCAATGAGCAGTTCTTC. V gene TRBV12-3 or TRBV12-4 combines with J gene TRBJ2-1; D not certain. Between the trimmed V and J ends, which lost 3 bases and 6 bases, there was a span of 9 bases. The CDR3 totals 13 residues.